This note documents a single TCR beta chain sequence. TCRdb re-derived calls from the 5' RACE reads in MiXCR, one entry per CDR3 protein. The sample contains about 120,000 distinct CDR3 sequences, 10% to 15% of which appear only once. The data are from a study of spatial heterogeneity in lung cancer. Study overall: Approximately 70 TRACERx patients with early, untreated non-small cell lung cancer donated samples.

After removal of 3 bases from V and 2 bases from J, the junction contained 6 bases not matched to a gene. Germline V gene sequence: CDR1 KGHSH, CDR2 LQKENI. The CDR3 is made up of 15 amino acids. Time point noted: blood at routine non-recurrence follow-up after resection. No cell sorting; template was whole RNA from tumor, lung tissue or PBMC. The chain couples TRBV18 to TRBJ1-1, with 7 positions matching TRBD1. This sample comprised PBMCs, obtained at follow-up. The TCR originated in a male donor with early-stage non-small cell lung cancer. The CDR3 here is CASSPRRDSNTEAFF. CDR3 bases: TGTGCCAGCTCACCGAGGCGGGACAGCAACACTGAAGCTTTCTTT.